Each of the 9 T cell receptor beta chains below was sequenced from the same sample in a study of Graves' ophthalmopathy and Graves' hyperthyroidism. The authors amplified TCR beta CDR3 regions, and they did so from RNA transcripts for repertoire sequencing. HTBI-primed first-round RT-PCR preceded second-round multiplex PCR. In TCRdb, the multiplex PCR reads were re-called with MiXCR into one record per CDR3 protein. The sample includes around 600,000 distinct CDR3 sequences, under 50% of them seen just once. The sequencing sample was made of peripheral blood. Source of these receptors: an adult man with Graves' ophthalmopathy.

The J gene is TRBJ2-7, the V gene TRBV25-1; D ambiguous. Trimming removed 6 bases from V and 2 bases from J, with 11 bases in between. The CDR3 contains 13 residues. Germline V gene data show CDR1 as MGHDK and CDR2 as SYGVNS. CDR3 nucleotides: TGTGCCAGCAGAGGAGCGTCCGCCTACGAGCAGTACTTC. It is translated as CASRGASAYEQYF.

The sample holds many counts of this clonotype. This chain uses TRBV5-1 with TRBJ2-5, with D maybe TRBD2 (6 bases). This CDR3 comprises 16 residues. Trimming left V 4 bases short and J 5 bases short, with 21 bases between. Germline V gene data show CDR1 as SGHRS and CDR2 as YFSETQ. The DNA for the CDR3 is TGCGCCAGCAGCCCGGATCCTGGCGGGGCGGGGGAGACCCAGTACTTC. Translation gives CASSPDPGGAGETQYF.

The chain carries TRBV2 and TRBJ2-2; D is ambiguous. Germline CDR1 and CDR2: SNHLY and FYNNEI. V was pared by 7 bases and J by 4 bases, with 13 bases between. This CDR3 has 14 residues. CDR3 DNA sequence: TGTGCCAGCAAACTCGACCGGACCACCGGGGAGCTGTTTTTT. Translation: CASKLDRTTGELFF.

Comments on this clonotype: As the CDR3 is not closed by the conserved phenylalanine or tryptophan, this likely results from a read error. The V gene is TRBV19, the J gene TRBJ1-1, with D unresolved. Germline values: CDR1 LNHDA, CDR2 SQIVND (reference sequence). The CDR3 sequence is 13 residues long. Trimming removed 3 bases from V and 4 bases from J, with 9 bases in between. Here the CDR3 reads CASSMGQSTEAFS. CDR3 coding DNA: TGTGCCAGTAGTATGGGCCAGTCCACTGAAGCTTTCTCT.

This clonotype appeared once. One end of the junction varies from germline; a read error may be responsible. The gene calls are TRBV7-7 and TRBJ2-7; TRBD1 matches at 10 bases. This CDR3 spans 15 amino acids. In germline, CDR1 is SSHAT, CDR2 FNYEAQ (reference sequence). Here the CDR3 reads CASSPGQGQTYEQYF. The DNA for the CDR3 is TGTGCTAGCAGCCCGGGACAGGGGCAAACCTACGAGCAGTACTTC.

With respect to this clonotype: It is likely a read error, because the conserved phenylalanine at the end of the CDR3 is missing. The rearrangement uses TRBV7-8 and TRBJ2-7; D may be TRBD1 (5 bases). In germline, CDR1 is SGHVS, CDR2 FQNEAQ. CDR3 size: 15 residues. V was clipped by 1 base and J by 6 bases, with 16 bases between them. The CDR3 DNA reads TGTGCCAGCAGCTTAGACCCAGGGCTGTTTGGCGAGCAGTACCTC. Encoded protein: CASSLDPGLFGEQYL.

This clonotype appeared a few times. Compared with germline, one end of the junction differs, possibly owing to a read error. The chain couples TRBV24-1 to TRBJ1-5; D not certain. The V gene's germline CDR1 is KGHDR and CDR2 SFDVKD. This CDR3 is 13 amino acids long. The CDR3 nucleotides are TGTGCCAGCAGTTTATTCACTGATCAGCCCCAGCATTTT. Translation: CASSLFTDQPQHF.

The J gene is TRBJ2-3, the V gene TRBV10-3, with 8 bases fitting TRBD2. V shed 7 bases and J 2 bases; nucleotides not matched to a gene: 8. CDR3 length equals 15 residues. The V gene's germline CDR1 is ENHRY and CDR2 SYGVKD. This chain's CDR3 is CAIKSGSTLTDTQYF. DNA of the CDR3: TGTGCCATCAAAAGCGGGAGCACCCTCACAGATACGCAGTATTTT.

The rearrangement uses TRBV6-5 and TRBJ1-5, with D perhaps TRBD1 (5 bases). V lost 5 bases and J lost 4, with 12 bases in between. This CDR3 spans 14 amino acids. Germline-derived CDR1 and CDR2 are MNHEY and SVGAGI. CDR3 loop: CASSTTGRNQPQHF. The DNA for the CDR3 is TGTGCCAGCAGTACAACAGGACGAAATCAGCCCCAGCATTTT.